Each of the 22 T cell receptor beta chains below was sequenced from the same sample in a study of blood T cell repertoires in COVID-19. Only in-frame clones appear in the TCRdb table, and some are missing; sequencing was by immunoSEQ multiplex PCR. The data show around 140,000 clones, about four fifths seen once. The sequenced material came from peripheral blood. These TCRs come from a human donor with acute or convalescent COVID-19. The donor label of this sample is uncertain.

The chain is built from TRBV19 and TRBJ1-1, with D uncertain. Trimming removed 4 bases from V and 6 bases from J, with 15 bases in between. The germline V gene has CDR1 LNHDA and CDR2 SQIVND (reference sequence). CDR3 length: 14 residues. CDR3 sequence reads: CASSTGSAKAEAFF. DNA of the CDR3: TGTGCCAGTAGTACCGGGTCCGCTAAGGCTGAAGCTTTCTTT.

This sequence joins TRBV29-1 and TRBJ1-5; D unclear. Trimming pared 6 bases from V and 3 bases from J, leaving 12 bases between. The CDR3 consists of 13 residues. The germline gives CDR1 SQVTM, CDR2 ANQGSEA. The CDR3 nucleotides read TGCAGCGTCCGGGGAGGCATCAATCAGCCCCAGCATTTT. Translation gives CSVRGGINQPQHF.

This clone was counted only a few times. V gene TRBV12-3 or TRBV12-4 combines with J gene TRBJ1-2; D might be TRBD1 (5 bases). Trimming pared 3 bases from V and 8 bases from J, leaving 13 bases between. CDR3 length: 13 residues. CDR3 in DNA: TGTGCCAGCAGTTTCAGGCAGGGTTACGGCTACACCTTC. Amino acid sequence: CASSFRQGYGYTF.

This rearrangement joins TRBV30 to TRBJ2-1; 8 bases line up with TRBD2. Germline V CDR1 and CDR2: GTSNPN, SVGIG (reference sequence). V lost 3 bases, J lost 6 bases, and 4 bases stayed unmatched. This CDR3 spans 13 amino acids. CDR3 protein: CAWSKGTSNEQFF. In nucleotides, the CDR3 is TGTGCCTGGAGCAAAGGGACTAGCAATGAGCAGTTCTTC.

The chain couples TRBV20-1 to TRBJ1-2; D gene unclear. The length of the CDR3 is 11 residues. Germline V gene data show CDR1 as DFQATT and CDR2 as SNEGSKA (reference sequence). Between the trimmed V and J ends, which lost 5 bases and 7 bases, there was a span of 11 bases. CDR3 sequence (DNA): TGCAGTGCTGCCTCGACGGGTGGCTACACCTTC. This sequence encodes CSAASTGGYTF.

CDR3: CASGLGTDTDTQYF. CDR3 DNA sequence: TGTGCTAGTGGTTTGGGAACAGACACAGATACGCAGTATTTT. V usage is TRBV12-5 and J usage is TRBJ2-3; D uncertain. V was trimmed by 1 base and J by 2 bases, leaving 7 bases between them. Germline V gene sequence: CDR1 LGHNT, CDR2 FRNRAP. This CDR3 region has 14 residues.

V usage is TRBV7-9 and J usage is TRBJ1-3, with 9 nucleotides matching TRBD1. J lost 1 base, V lost 5 bases, and 3 bases had no gene match. This CDR3 has 15 amino acids. Germline V gene data show CDR1 as SEHNR and CDR2 as FQNEAQ (reference sequence). CDR3 sequence reads: CASSRTGDSGNTIYF. The CDR3 DNA is TGTGCCAGCAGCCGGACAGGGGATTCTGGAAACACCATATATTTT.

J is TRBJ1-2 and V is TRBV2; TRBD1 matches at 7 bases. The CDR3 is made up of 14 amino acids. With 3 bases clipped from V and 6 bases from J, the junction kept 7 bases outside the gene matches. Germline loops: CDR1 SNHLY, CDR2 FYNNEI. The CDR3, as DNA: TGTGCCAGCAGTGATGAGGGGGCGCGGAATGGCTACACCTTC. Protein product: CASSDEGARNGYTF.

The rearrangement joins TRBV2 to TRBJ1-5; 7 bases line up with TRBD1. CDR1 and CDR2 (germline): SNHLY, FYNNEI. The CDR3 is 14 amino acids. After removal of 5 bases from V and 4 bases from J, the junction contained 5 bases not matched to a gene. This chain's CDR3 is CASSRQGRNQPQHF. CDR3 bases: TGTGCCAGCAGTCGACAGGGCAGGAATCAGCCCCAGCATTTT.

The rearrangement uses TRBV6-5 and TRBJ2-2; D unclear. The CDR3 has 11 amino acids. The V gene lost 8 bases and the J gene lost 5 bases, with 6 bases spanning the gap. The germline V gene encodes CDR1 MNHEY and CDR2 SVGAGI. The CDR3 nucleotides are TGTGCCAGCTCTTTTACCGGGGAGCTGTTTTTT. The encoded protein is CASSFTGELFF.

The chain employs TRBV5-5 and TRBJ2-3, with 8 bases lining up with TRBD2. The CDR3 has 15 amino acids. J lost 1 base, V lost 4 bases, and 5 bases had no gene match. The germline gives CDR1 SGHKS, CDR2 YYEKEE (reference sequence). In nucleotides, the CDR3 is TGTGCCAGCAGCCTCGGGGGGGCCCGCACAGATACGCAGTATTTT. It yields the protein CASSLGGARTDTQYF.

The chain has TRBV10-3 and TRBJ2-7, with TRBD1 as a possible D gene (6 bases). Looked up from germline, CDR1 is ENHRY and CDR2 is SYGVKD. The CDR3 is made up of 17 amino acids. Trimming took off 8 bases at V and 2 bases at J, with 25 bases between the two ends. The CDR3 loop reads CAIGWGKTGSDPYEQYF. CDR3 in DNA: TGTGCCATCGGGTGGGGTAAAACAGGGTCAGACCCCTACGAGCAGTACTTC.

The chain has TRBV3-1 (or the pseudogene TRBV3-2) and TRBJ2-7; tentative D call: TRBD1 (6 bases). This CDR3 spans 12 amino acids. Trimming pared 4 bases from V and 6 bases from J, leaving 10 bases between. Germline V lookup: CDR1 LGHDT, CDR2 YNNKEL (reference sequence). For the CDR3, the DNA is TGTGCCAGCAGCCGTCAGGGGATCGAGCAGTACTTC. It specifies CASSRQGIEQYF.

The chain has TRBV30 and TRBJ1-2; possible D gene TRBD1, 6 bases. With 1 base removed from V and 4 bases from J, the gap between germline ends came to 13 bases. The germline CDR1 and CDR2 sequences are GTSNPN and SVGIG (reference sequence). CDR3 length: 14 amino acids. CDR3 in amino acids: CAWSGVTGIYGYTF. In nucleotides, the CDR3 is TGTGCCTGGAGTGGAGTAACAGGGATCTATGGCTACACCTTC.

The V call is TRBV29-1, the J call TRBJ1-2, with a possible D match to TRBD1 (5 bases). V lost 1 base to trimming and J lost 4 bases, with 10 bases between them. This CDR3 is 13 amino acids long. CDR1 is SQVTM, CDR2 ANQGSEA, per germline. CDR3 loop: CSVEGDTGYGYTF. The CDR3, as DNA: TGCAGCGTTGAAGGTGATACAGGCTATGGCTACACCTTC.

V usage is TRBV18 and J usage is TRBJ1-5; maybe TRBD1 (5 bases). Per germline, CDR1 KGHSH and CDR2 LQKENI. There are 16 residues in the CDR3. V lost 3 bases and J 2 bases, leaving 14 bases between the germline ends. The CDR3 nucleotides are TGTGCCAGCTCACCTGGCCAGGGCACCGGCAATCAGCCCCAGCATTTT. Translating it yields CASSPGQGTGNQPQHF.

V is TRBV30 and J is TRBJ1-3; 7 positions agree with TRBD1. Germline CDR1 reads GTSNPN; CDR2 reads SVGIG (reference sequence). Germline trimming cut 1 base from V and 0 bases from J; bases unmatched to any gene: 15. The length of the CDR3 is 19 residues. As DNA, the CDR3 is TGTGCCTGGAGTGAGGGGGCCTCTTACCATTCCTTCTCTGGAAACACCATATATTTT. Its translation is CAWSEGASYHSFSGNTIYF.

The chain carries TRBV7-2 and TRBJ2-2; D remains unclear. Germline V gene lookup returns CDR1 SGHTA and CDR2 FQGNSA. The CDR3 covers 15 residues. Trimming cost V 3 bases and J 3 bases, with 11 bases left between them. The CDR3 is CASSLWAKDTGELFF. CDR3 bases: TGTGCCAGCAGCTTGTGGGCGAAGGACACCGGGGAGCTGTTTTTT.

As to this clone: One end of the junction is discordant with germline, which a read error may explain. The chain has TRBV5-6 and TRBJ1-4; tentative D call: TRBD1 (5 bases). This CDR3 spans 13 amino acids. The germline gives CDR1 SGHDT, CDR2 YYEEEE. The CDR3 loop is CASSLGARETLFF. The CDR3 region has the DNA TGTGCCAGCAGCTTAGGGGCTCGAGAAACACTGTTTTTT.

The table lists this clone with a count of one. The gene calls are TRBV18 and TRBJ2-3, with 8 bases fitting TRBD1. Germline V gene data show CDR1 as KGHSH and CDR2 as LQKENI. The CDR3 loop spans 17 amino acids. Trimming cost V 0 bases and J 6 bases; bases outside gene matches: 11. The CDR3 DNA reads as TGTGCCAGCTCACCACCGCTGACAGGGGAAATGTTGGATACGCAGTATTTT. The encoded protein is CASSPPLTGEMLDTQYF.

The chain couples TRBV6-2 or TRBV6-3 to TRBJ1-2, with TRBD1 as a possible D gene (6 bases). CDR1 MNHEY and CDR2 SVGEGT come from the germline V gene. This CDR3 region has 15 residues. V dropped 0 bases and J dropped 6 bases, with 14 bases sitting between them. The DNA for the CDR3 is TGTGCCAGCAGTTACTCGAATGGTCAGGGGAATGGCTACACCTTC. It yields the protein CASSYSNGQGNGYTF.

This rearrangement joins TRBV30 to TRBJ1-3; the D gene is possibly TRBD1 (5 bases). The CDR3 spans 17 residues. Germline CDR1 reads GTSNPN; CDR2 reads SVGIG (reference sequence). Trimming stripped 0 bases from V and 4 bases from J, with 19 bases between. In DNA form, the CDR3 reads TGTGCCTGGAGTGTAGGGGACTCACGGATCTCCGGAAACACCATATATTTT. This codes for CAWSVGDSRISGNTIYF.